This T cell receptor (beta chain) appears in the sequencing data of a study of graft-versus-host responses after intestinal transplantation. Across the whole study: Anti-thymocyte globulin was used for induction in all recipients, who then took tacrolimus and steroids for approximately 3 years.

Study-wide results and limits: Recipient marrow contained GvH clones, some of which appeared first in ileum or blood.

Clones were read by immunoSEQ multiplex PCR, and TCRdb kept only the in-frame ones, dropping some. Of over 70,000 clones listed, less than 90% are singletons. Worth noting for this clone: Its antigen is as yet unknown.

The CDR3 loop spans 14 amino acids. Trimming stripped 3 bases from V and 1 base from J, with 11 bases between. Germline lookup yields CDR1 SGHRS and CDR2 YFSETQ. The sequence derives from a human donor who received an intestinal transplant. The J gene is TRBJ2-7, the V gene TRBV5-1; D possibly corresponds to TRBD2 (5 bases). The sample consisted of unstimulated CD8+ T cells sorted from spleen or lymph node cells, taken before intestinal transplant. The CDR3 reads CASSSATGSYEQYF. The CDR3 coding sequence is TGCGCCAGCAGCTCCGCGACGGGATCCTACGAGCAGTACTTC.